The sequence of this T cell receptor (beta chain) was determined in a study of cytomegalovirus exposure and HLA in healthy donors (dated by TCRdb to the late 2010s). Broadly, across the study: In an earlier analysis of under 600 of the donors, approximately 300 Gb of sequence data and 117 million unique TCR beta sequences from 150 million to 200 million T cells were reported. Of the roughly 400 genotyped donors, 70% to 90% were placed in the genetic ancestry cluster associated with self-reported Caucasian donors. The study used immunosequencing to profile the T cell repertoires of approximately 630 subjects and linked those repertoires to cytomegalovirus serostatus. Alongside the repertoire data, information on donor age, sex, ethnicity and CMV serostatus was compiled. Every repertoire in the discovery cohort had been generated on one and the same sequencing platform. Around 300 gigabases of sequencing data and approximately 80 million unique TCR sequences were included in an early release covering over 600 HLA-typed donors. Rather than drawing on any new phenotypic data, the later analysis identified candidate immune exposures from TCR beta sequences and the way those sequences occurred across donors. Across 398 genotyped donors of the cohort, an average of about 240,000 unique TCR beta nucleotide sequences per donor were sequenced, and around 20% of those sequences were non-productive. High-throughput TCR immunosequencing, statistical association of individual TCRs with disease status, and machine learning were combined to predict cytomegalovirus infection status. The number of donors typed differed by locus, with about 620-630 for A, B, C, DRB1 and DQB1, around 500 for DQA1, 600 to 610 for DPA1, and some 440 for DPB1. Genome-wide SNP genotypes for about three fifths of the roughly 670 donors were used in a later genetic analysis, which treated that subset as a discovery cohort. To study patterns of TCR occurrence, a later analysis re-analyzed previously published TCR beta repertoires from 550 to 800 donors and added high-resolution HLA genotyping. The study aimed to test whether signatures of past pathogen exposure could be identified by cataloging public T cell receptors. In an earlier analysis of several hundred of the donors, high-throughput TCR beta sequencing was used to judge whether each TCR beta V gene segment behaved as functional or pseudogenic. In addition to the first cohort of 666 subjects, a separate validation cohort of some 120 different subjects was used. Class I and class II HLA loci were covered by the typing at four-digit resolution. Roughly 5 DR-DQ haplotypes were handled as single units for association and clustering because linkage in the cohort was strong. The study at large found these results: A few of the identified cytomegalovirus-associated TCR beta chains were confirmed in vitro to be specific for cytomegalovirus antigens. A further reported finding was that TCR beta sequences accurately predicted the HLA-A and HLA-B alleles for most subjects in the first cohort. In an earlier analysis of around 600 of the donors, most TCR beta V segments were observed in productive rearrangements about 90% or about 30% of the time, broadly matching IMGT annotations. Because the 87-base-pair reads could not distinguish some IMGT-functional V segments, including TRBV6-2 and TRBV6-3, those segments were excluded. Specific HLA alleles were associated with around 18,000 TCR beta sequences at a false discovery rate of 0.05 in a later analysis. Linkage disequilibrium might explain the correlated functional status among segregating V segments, but an unknown experimental factor could not be excluded. V-gene and J-gene trimming of TCR beta chains was associated with a missense DCLRE1C variant in a later genetic analysis, and the association was replicated in an independent cohort. According to a later genetic analysis, donors in an Asian-associated ancestry cluster had fewer N-insertions in productive TCRs than the approximately 710-donor mean. According to the authors, the approach could potentially be generalized to other disease states and immunological phenotypes. Because HLA typing was missing for some donors at each locus, association tests included only the typed subset. In this cohort, only TCR beta chains were sequenced, and detectable features were limited by the absence of alpha or paired-chain data. According to a later analysis, TCR association rates differed among HLA loci, with DRB1 alleles showing the most associated TCRs and HLA-C alleles showing the fewest. A later analysis found that most CMV-associated TCR beta chains appeared HLA-restricted, with HLA associations seemingly driven largely by CMV exposure. The only immune exposure information available for the cohort was CMV serostatus. Most TCR sequences were seen in very few donors, while some public TCRs were found in many individuals. The sequencing pipeline was judged likely to have produced a cluster of highly shared sequence variants as a technical artifact. The study gave a list of 150 to 200 TCR beta chains associated with cytomegalovirus. According to a later analysis, parvovirus B19, influenza, CMV and Epstein-Barr virus appeared linked to several top co-occurrence clusters. In a later analysis, HLA-associated TCR beta chains were found to be more clonally expanded and to have lower generation probabilities than equally common non-associated chains. The earlier analysis of 587 of the donors excluded 15 to 20 rarely observed V segments, including chromosome 9 orphons, because counts were too low. Strong co-occurrence of HLA alleles, especially DR and DQ, made assigning TCR associations to individual alleles difficult. The classifier was reported to diagnose cytomegalovirus status with high specificity and sensitivity in both the original and validation cohorts. Presence/absence analyses assumed roughly uniform sequencing depth across donors, an assumption that may not hold.

To prepare the library, the immunoSEQ multiplex PCR assay was applied. For the multiplex PCR, a mixture combining 60 forward primers for TCR Vbeta segments and 13 reverse primers for TCR Jbeta segments was used. Amplification of the CDR3 region of rearranged TCR beta genes was performed with a multiplex PCR assay on genomic DNA. The Illumina HiSeq System was used to sequence the amplified TCR beta libraries as 87-base-pair reads. From the authors' description of their analysis: In a later analysis, tens of millions of unique TCR beta chains were counted across the 500 to 850 repertoires, and about 10 million of these chains were shared by at least two donors. To remove PCR and sequencing errors, raw reads were error-corrected and collapsed into unique sequences using a nearest-neighbor algorithm that merged closely related sequences. Alignment of CDR3 sequences to IMGT reference sequences was used to assign V, D and J gene segments. For a sequence to be retained, a match of at least six nucleotides was required to both a V gene segment and a J gene segment. A rearrangement counted as productive if the CDR3 had no stop codons and remained in frame with V and J, and every other rearrangement counted as non-productive. Following IMGT convention, CDR3 was defined as the stretch from the second conserved V-encoded cysteine up to the conserved J-encoded phenylalanine. The earlier analysis of fewer than 750 of the donors excluded sequences that lacked an unambiguous match to a single V gene segment. In an earlier analysis of roughly 500 of the donors, V segments were called functional above 56.7% productive rearrangements and were called segregating when the between-donor standard deviation exceeded 5%. To diagnose cytomegalovirus status from the catalog of TCR beta chain sequences, a statistical classification framework was built. A later analysis assigned V and J genes by comparing TCR nucleotide sequences with IMGT/GENE-DB human TR gene sequences. In a later analysis, CDR3 sequences and most-parsimonious VDJ recombination scenarios were assigned using the TCRdist pipeline. In a later analysis, every TCR beta chain was defined by the combination of its CDR3 amino acid sequence and its V-gene family, and reads without a unique V-gene family were dropped. As a way to deal with suspected cross-contamination and a sequencing artifact, a later analysis dropped hundreds of nucleotide sequences that were highly shared and had low generation probability. In a later analysis, a clonal expansion index was calculated for each public chain from normalized within-repertoire ranks of inferred template counts. Generation probabilities in a later analysis came from a VDJ recombination model fitted to out-of-frame rearrangements, and those results were checked against IGoR. In a later analysis, hypergeometric tests were used to score TCR-TCR, TCR-HLA and TCR-CMV co-occurrence, with a repertoire-size bias correction applied to TCR pairs. A later analysis estimated false discovery rates by permuting HLA or CMV assignments 20 times. In a later analysis, co-occurring TCRs were grouped using DBSCAN, and TCRdist sequence similarity was added for clustering within HLA-allele-positive subsets. Repertoires with fewer than 30,000 or more than 120,000 public chains were left out of co-occurrence clustering, as were five repertoires with anomalous nucleotide sharing. What TCRdb holds here is the immuneACCESS table cut down to in-frame rearrangements. Part of the clones is not present; checked against another copy, under half of the missing clones reflect an unresolved V gene, and the others are unexplained. V, J and clone size are taken as reported in that table, and D and trimming were inferred from the DNA itself. The table for this sample lists 150,000 or so clones; just over 75% of them were counted only once. In total, the top ten clones hold less than 1.2% of the sample.

A remark on this clone: Its cognate antigen has yet to be identified. Base qualities are not provided; no much larger clone lies one nucleotide away.

The cohort consisted of 666 healthy bone marrow donors. At the time of sampling, all cohort members were nominally healthy, though unrecorded immune exposures were likely present. The donor tested CMV seronegative and was one of the 352 seronegative cohort members. Every donor gave a peripheral blood sample, and the peripheral blood mononuclear cells from that sample were used for TCR beta sequencing. The Qiagen DNeasy Blood Extraction Kit was used to extract genomic DNA from the blood cell samples. The CDR3 sequence holds 18 residues, the cysteine and phenylalanine included. Of the read, only the CDR3 DNA is kept; its 54 bases are in frame from base 1. Germline trimming amounts to 3 bases on V and 3 bases on J, with 14 as the count of junction bases outside the gene matches. CDR1 and CDR2 are drawn from the germline V gene: KGHSH, LQKENI.

The V and J segments used are TRBV18 and TRBJ2-7, and TRBD2 aligns with 10 junction nucleotides. Sequencing input: PBMCs. This sequence was found in a woman in her thirties or forties in good health and CMV-seronegative. The CDR3 protein sequence reads: CASSPLAGAGGDYYEQYF. The DNA is TGTGCCAGCTCACCGCTTGCCGGAGCGGGAGGGGATTACTACGAGCAGTACTTC.